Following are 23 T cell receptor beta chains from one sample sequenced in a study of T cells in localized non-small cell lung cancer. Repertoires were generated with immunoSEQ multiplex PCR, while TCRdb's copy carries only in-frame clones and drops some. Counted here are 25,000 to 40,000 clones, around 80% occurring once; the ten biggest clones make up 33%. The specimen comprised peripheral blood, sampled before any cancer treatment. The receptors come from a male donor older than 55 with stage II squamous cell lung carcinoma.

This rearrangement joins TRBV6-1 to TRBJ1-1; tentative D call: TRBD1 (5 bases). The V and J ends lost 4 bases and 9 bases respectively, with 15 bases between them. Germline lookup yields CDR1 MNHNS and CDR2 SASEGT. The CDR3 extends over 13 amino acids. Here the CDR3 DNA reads TGTGCCAGCAGTGGGTCGGGGGGAGGACAAGCTTTCTTT. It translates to CASSGSGGGQAFF.

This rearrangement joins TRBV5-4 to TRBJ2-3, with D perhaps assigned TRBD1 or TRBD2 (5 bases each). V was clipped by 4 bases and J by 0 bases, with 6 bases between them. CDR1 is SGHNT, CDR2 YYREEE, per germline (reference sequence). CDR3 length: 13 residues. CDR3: CASSRDSTDTQYF. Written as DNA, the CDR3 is TGTGCCAGCAGCCGGGACAGCACAGATACGCAGTATTTT.

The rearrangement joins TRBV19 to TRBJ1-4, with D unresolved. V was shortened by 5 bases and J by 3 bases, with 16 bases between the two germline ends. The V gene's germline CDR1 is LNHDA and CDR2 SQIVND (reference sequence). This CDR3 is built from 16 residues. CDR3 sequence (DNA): TGTGCCAGTAGTCATCCCCGGGCTCTTTCTAATGAAAAACTGTTTTTT. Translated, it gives CASSHPRALSNEKLFF.

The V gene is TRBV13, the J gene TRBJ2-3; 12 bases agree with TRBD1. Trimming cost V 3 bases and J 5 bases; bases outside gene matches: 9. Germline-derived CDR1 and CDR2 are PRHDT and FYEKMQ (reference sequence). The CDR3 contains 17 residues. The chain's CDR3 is CASSLRLRDRGRDTQYF. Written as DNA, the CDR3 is TGTGCCAGCAGCTTGCGTCTCCGGGACAGGGGGCGAGATACGCAGTATTTT.

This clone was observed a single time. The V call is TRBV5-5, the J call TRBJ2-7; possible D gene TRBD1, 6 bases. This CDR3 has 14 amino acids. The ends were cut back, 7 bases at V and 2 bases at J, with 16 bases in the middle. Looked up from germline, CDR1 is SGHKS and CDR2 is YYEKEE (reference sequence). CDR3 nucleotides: TGTGCCAGCGGATCCGGGACATCAACCTACGAGCAGTACTTC. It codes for CASGSGTSTYEQYF.

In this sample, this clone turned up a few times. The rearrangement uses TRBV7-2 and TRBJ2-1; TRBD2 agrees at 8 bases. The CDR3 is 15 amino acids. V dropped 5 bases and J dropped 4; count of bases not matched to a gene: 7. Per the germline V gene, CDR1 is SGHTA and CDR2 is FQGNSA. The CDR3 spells CASSQLGGGYNEQFF. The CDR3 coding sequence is TGTGCCAGCAGCCAGTTAGGCGGGGGGTACAATGAGCAGTTCTTC.

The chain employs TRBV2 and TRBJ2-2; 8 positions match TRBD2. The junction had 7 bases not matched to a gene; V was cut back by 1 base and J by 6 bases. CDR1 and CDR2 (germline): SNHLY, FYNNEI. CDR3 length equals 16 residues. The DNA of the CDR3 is TGTGCCAGCAGTGAAGAGGGGACTAGAATCTCCGGGGAGCTGTTTTTT. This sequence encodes CASSEEGTRISGELFF. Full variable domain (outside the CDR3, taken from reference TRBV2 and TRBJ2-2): EPEVTQTPSHQVTQMGQEVILRCVPISNHLYFYWYRQILGQKVEFLVSFYNNEISEKSEIFDDQFSVERPDGSNFTLKIRSTKLEDSAMYFCASSEEGTRISGELFFGEGSRLTVL.

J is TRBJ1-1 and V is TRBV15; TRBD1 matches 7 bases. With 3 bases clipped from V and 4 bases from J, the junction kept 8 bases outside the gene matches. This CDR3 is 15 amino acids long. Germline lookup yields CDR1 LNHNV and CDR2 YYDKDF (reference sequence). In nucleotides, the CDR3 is TGTGCCACCAGCAGGGGGGACAGTCTCTCCACTGAAGCTTTCTTT. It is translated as CATSRGDSLSTEAFF. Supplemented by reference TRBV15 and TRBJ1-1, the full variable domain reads DAMVIQNPRYQVTQFGKPVTLSCSQTLNHNVMYWYQQKSSQAPKLLFHYYDKDFNNEADTPDNFQSRRPNTSFCFLDIRSPGLGDTAMYLCATSRGDSLSTEAFFGQGTRLTVV.

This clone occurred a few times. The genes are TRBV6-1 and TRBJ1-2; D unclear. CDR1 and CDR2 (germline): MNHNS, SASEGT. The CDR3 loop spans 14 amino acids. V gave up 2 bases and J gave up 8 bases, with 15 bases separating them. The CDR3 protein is CASSESGKVYGYTF. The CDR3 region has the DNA TGTGCCAGCAGTGAATCGGGGAAGGTTTACGGCTACACCTTC.

CDR3 nucleotides: TGTGCCAGCAGCCGAGGACTAGCGGGGAACCGCGGGGAGCTGTTTTTT. It encodes CASSRGLAGNRGELFF. The chain joins TRBV7-9 to TRBJ2-2, with TRBD2 matching over 12 bases. The CDR3 consists of 16 residues. Trimming at V came to 5 bases and at J to 7 bases, leaving 8 bases not matched to a gene. CDR1 is SEHNR and CDR2 is FQNEAQ in the germline V gene (reference sequence).

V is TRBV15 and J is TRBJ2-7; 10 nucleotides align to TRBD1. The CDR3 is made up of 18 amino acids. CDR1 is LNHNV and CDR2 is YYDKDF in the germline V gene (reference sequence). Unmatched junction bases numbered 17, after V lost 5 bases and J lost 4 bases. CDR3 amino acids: CATSRDRTQDRGRYEQYF. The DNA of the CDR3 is TGTGCCACCAGCCGCGACCGAACTCAAGACAGGGGGCGGTACGAGCAGTACTTC.

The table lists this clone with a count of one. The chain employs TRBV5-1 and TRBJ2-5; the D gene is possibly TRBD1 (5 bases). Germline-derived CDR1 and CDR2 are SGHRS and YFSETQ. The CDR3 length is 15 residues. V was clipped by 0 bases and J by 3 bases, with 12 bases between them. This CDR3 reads CASSLESGRKETQYF. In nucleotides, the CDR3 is TGCGCCAGCAGCTTGGAGTCAGGGCGAAAAGAGACCCAGTACTTC.

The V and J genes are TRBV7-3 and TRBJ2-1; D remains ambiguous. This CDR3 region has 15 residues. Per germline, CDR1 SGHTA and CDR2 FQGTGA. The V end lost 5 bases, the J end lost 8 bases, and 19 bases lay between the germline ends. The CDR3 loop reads CASSPGPVIADEQFF. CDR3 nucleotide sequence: TGTGCCAGCAGCCCCGGTCCTGTGATAGCCGATGAGCAGTTCTTC.

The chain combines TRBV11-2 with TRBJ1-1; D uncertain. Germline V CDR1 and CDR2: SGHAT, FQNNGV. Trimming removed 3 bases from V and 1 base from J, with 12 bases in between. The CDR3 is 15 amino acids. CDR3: CASSLDMGTNTEAFF. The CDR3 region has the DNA TGTGCCAGCAGCTTGGATATGGGAACGAACACTGAAGCTTTCTTT.

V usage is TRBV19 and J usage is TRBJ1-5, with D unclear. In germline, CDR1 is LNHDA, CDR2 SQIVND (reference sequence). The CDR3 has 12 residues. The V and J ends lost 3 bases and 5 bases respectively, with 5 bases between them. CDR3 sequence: CASSMKDQPQHF. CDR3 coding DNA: TGTGCCAGTAGTATGAAAGATCAGCCCCAGCATTTT.

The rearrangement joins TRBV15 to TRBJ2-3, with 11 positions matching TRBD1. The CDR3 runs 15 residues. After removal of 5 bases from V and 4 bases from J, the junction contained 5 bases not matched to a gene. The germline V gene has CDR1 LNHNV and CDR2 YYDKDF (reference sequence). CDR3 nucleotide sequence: TGTGCCACCAGCGACCCGGACAGGGGGCCAGATACGCAGTATTTT. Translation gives CATSDPDRGPDTQYF.

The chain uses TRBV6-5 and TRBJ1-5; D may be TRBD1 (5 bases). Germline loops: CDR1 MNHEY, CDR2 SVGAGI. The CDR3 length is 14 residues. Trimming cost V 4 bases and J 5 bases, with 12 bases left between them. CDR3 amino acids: CASSFGVGHQPQHF. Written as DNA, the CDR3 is TGTGCCAGCAGTTTTGGCGTGGGGCATCAGCCCCAGCATTTT.

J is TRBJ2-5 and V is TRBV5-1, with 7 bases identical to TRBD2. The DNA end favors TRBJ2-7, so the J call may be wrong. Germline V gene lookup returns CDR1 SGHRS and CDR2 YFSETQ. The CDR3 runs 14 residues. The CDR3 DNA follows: TGCGCCAGCAGCTTAAGCGGGACTATCTACGAGCAGTACTTC. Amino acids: CASSLSGTIYEQYF.

In DNA, the CDR3 is TGTGCCAGCAGCTTTGGCGGGACAGGGGGCGGCTACACCTTC. It is translated as CASSFGGTGGGYTF. The genes are TRBV7-9 and TRBJ1-2; 12 bases are shared with TRBD1. The CDR3 length is 14 residues. From germline, CDR1 is SEHNR and CDR2 FQNEAQ (reference sequence). Trimming at V came to 3 bases and at J to 8 bases, leaving 4 bases not matched to a gene.

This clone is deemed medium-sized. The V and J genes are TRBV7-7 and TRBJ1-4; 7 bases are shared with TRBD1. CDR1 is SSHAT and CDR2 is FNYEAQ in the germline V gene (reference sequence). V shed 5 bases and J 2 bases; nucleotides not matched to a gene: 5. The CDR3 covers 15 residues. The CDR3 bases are TGTGCCAGCAGCCGCCAGACAGGGACTAATGAAAAACTGTTTTTT. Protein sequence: CASSRQTGTNEKLFF.

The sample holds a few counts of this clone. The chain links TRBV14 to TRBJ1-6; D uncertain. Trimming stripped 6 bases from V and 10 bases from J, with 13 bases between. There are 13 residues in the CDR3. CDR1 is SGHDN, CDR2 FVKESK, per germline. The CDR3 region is CASSPYYPSPLHF. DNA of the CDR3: TGTGCCAGCAGTCCCTACTATCCATCACCCCTCCACTTT.

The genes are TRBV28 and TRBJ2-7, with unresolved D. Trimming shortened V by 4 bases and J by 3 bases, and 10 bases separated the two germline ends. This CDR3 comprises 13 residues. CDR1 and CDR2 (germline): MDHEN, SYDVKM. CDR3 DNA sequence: TGTGCCAGCAGTTCCTCCTATCGCTACGAGCAGTACTTC. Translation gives CASSSSYRYEQYF. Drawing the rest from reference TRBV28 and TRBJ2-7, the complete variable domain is DVKVTQSSRYLVKRTGEKVFLECVQDMDHENMFWYRQDPGLGLRLIYFSYDVKMKEKGDIPEGYSVSREKKERFSLILESASTNQTSMYLCASSSSYRYEQYFGPGTRLTVT.

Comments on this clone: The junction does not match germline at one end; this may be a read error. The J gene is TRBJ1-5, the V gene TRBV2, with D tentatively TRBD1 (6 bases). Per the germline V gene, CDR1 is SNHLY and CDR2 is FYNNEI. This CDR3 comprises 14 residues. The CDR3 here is CASSGQTGDQSQHF. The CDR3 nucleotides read TGTGCCAGCAGTGGCCAGACAGGTGATCAGTCCCAGCATTTT.